These T cell receptor beta chains were read from a single sample in a study of tumor-infiltrating lymphocytes in primary liver carcinoma. TCRdb fed the multiplex PCR reads into MiXCR, producing one record per CDR3 protein. The data show 35,000 to 45,000 distinct CDR3 sequences, 75% seen once. The specimen sequenced was tumor-adjacent normal liver tissue. These receptors were collected from a woman younger than 45 with primary liver carcinoma and hepatitis B virus infection. Both conserved end residues are part of each CDR3. D genes are given only for firm matches. Clone size, where shown, is once, few, many, or a class for clones that have expanded.

j_call clone_size v_call d_call cdr3_nt cdr3_aa
TRBJ2-7 many TRBV7-9 - TGTGCCAGCAGCTCCCCGCCCCATTTTACGGGCCCCTCCTACGAGCAGTACTTC CASSSPPHFTGPSYEQYF
TRBJ2-3 - TRBV11-3 - TGTGCCAGCAGCTTAGGTTTTGGAGCTGGAGTAGGAGGCACAGATACGCGGTATTTT CASSLGFGAGVGGTDTRYF
TRBJ2-1 - TRBV6-6 - TGTGTCAGCAGTTTCTGGTCCCCCGGCGGAACTTCGAATGTGCAGTTCTTC CVSSFWSPGGTSNVQFF
TRBJ1-6 - TRBV6-1 - TGTGCCTCTCTCTCCGTCGGGCAGGGAGTTTCACCCCTCCACTTT CASLSVGQGVSPLHF
TRBJ1-2 large TRBV4-3 - TGCGCCAGCAGCGCTGAGTTGGAGATCTATGGCTACACCTTC CASSAELEIYGYTF
TRBJ2-1 - TRBV11-2 - TGTGCAAGCAGCTTACGTAGCGACCACTCGCCTTCCTACTATGAGCAGTTCTTC CASSLRSDHSPSYYEQFF
TRBJ2-4 - TRBV6-5 - TGTGCCAGCTGTATATCCCTACGGGGTATTCAGTACTTC CASCISLRGIQYF
TRBJ2-3 once TRBV9 TRBD2 TGTGCCAACAGCACACAACTAGCGGGAGTGGAAGATACGCAGTATTTT CANSTQLAGVEDTQYF
TRBJ2-5 many TRBV12-3/TRBV12-4 - TGTGCCAGCAGTTTACCCGCTAGCCAAGAGACCCAGTACTTC CASSLPASQETQYF
TRBJ2-1 - TRBV4-1 - TGCGCCAGAAGCCGGGACCTTTACAATGAGCAGTTCTTC CARSRDLYNEQFF